Below are 28 T cell receptor beta chains sequenced from a single sample in a study of beta chain features in type 1 diabetes. Study conclusions and caveats: In all four CD4+ subsets, TCRB CDR3 length was significantly, moderately reduced in type 1 diabetes.

The study reverse transcribed the entire isolated RNA, so it sequenced expressed TCRB transcripts. The repertoire was sequenced with immunoSEQ multiplex PCR; TCRdb's copy has only in-frame clones and lacks some. The sample includes 500,000 to 650,000 clones, roughly 12% of them seen just once. Which antigens these TCRs recognize remains unknown. What was sequenced was naive CD4+ T cells from blood. These receptor sequences come from a man aged 30 to 45 with type 1 diabetes.

This clone was picked up a small number of times. The chain is built from TRBV7-2 and TRBJ2-5, with D possibly being TRBD2 (6 bases). Germline assignment: CDR1 SGHTA and CDR2 FQGNSA. V lost 4 bases, J lost 5 bases, and 14 bases lay in between. The CDR3 has 14 residues. The CDR3, as DNA: TGTGCCAGCAGCTCAAACGCGGGGAGGGAGACCCAGTACTTC. It codes for CASSSNAGRETQYF.

The chain joins TRBV4-3 to TRBJ1-2; tentative D call: TRBD1 (5 bases). V was clipped by 0 bases and J by 2 bases, with 10 bases between them. This CDR3 region has 15 residues. CDR1 LGHNA and CDR2 YSLEER come from the germline V gene. CDR3 amino acids: CASSQESGFNYGYTF. The CDR3 DNA reads TGCGCCAGCAGCCAAGAATCAGGGTTCAACTATGGCTACACCTTC.

This sequence joins TRBV2 and TRBJ1-2; the D gene is possibly TRBD1 (5 bases). Germline values: CDR1 SNHLY, CDR2 FYNNEI. With 4 bases removed from V and 8 bases from J, the gap between germline ends came to 11 bases. The CDR3 is 12 residues long. CDR3 sequence: CASSVGRGGYTF. The CDR3 DNA reads as TGTGCCAGCAGTGTGGGACGAGGAGGCTACACCTTC.

The chain carries TRBV7-9 and TRBJ2-1; D is undetermined. V was shortened by 5 bases and J by 6 bases, with 17 bases between the two germline ends. The CDR3 sequence is 15 residues long. Germline CDR1 reads SEHNR; CDR2 reads FQNEAQ (reference sequence). CDR3 amino acids: CASSPSPEPGNEQFF. The CDR3, as DNA: TGTGCCAGCAGCCCGTCCCCTGAGCCCGGCAATGAGCAGTTCTTC.

The chain joins TRBV11-1 to TRBJ2-1; possible D gene TRBD2, 6 bases. The CDR3 extends over 15 amino acids. Germline CDR1 reads SGHAT; CDR2 reads FQDESV (reference sequence). The V end lost 3 bases, the J end lost 3 bases, and 12 bases lay between the germline ends. CDR3 amino acids: CASSLNVGLYNEQFF. DNA for the CDR3: TGTGCCAGCAGCTTGAACGTGGGACTCTACAATGAGCAGTTCTTC.

There are a few counts of this clone. The V gene is TRBV29-1, the J gene TRBJ1-2; a weak D match, TRBD1 (6 bases). The germline V and J ends were trimmed by 6 bases and 8 bases, with 16 bases remaining between them. CDR1 SQVTM and CDR2 ANQGSEA come from the germline V gene. The CDR3 covers 12 residues. The CDR3: CSVARGAWGYTF. DNA of the CDR3: TGCAGCGTAGCTCGGGGGGCATGGGGCTACACCTTC.

The chain recombines TRBV6-5 with TRBJ1-2; D is ambiguous. CDR1 and CDR2 from the germline V gene are MNHEY and SVGAGI. The length of the CDR3 is 12 residues. V was clipped by 6 bases and J by 6 bases, with 11 bases between them. The CDR3, as DNA: TGTGCCAGCAGCAACCCCGTTAATGGCTACACCTTC. Protein sequence: CASSNPVNGYTF.

V gene TRBV27 combines with J gene TRBJ1-2, with unresolved D. The CDR3 has 16 residues. Germline loops: CDR1 MNHEY, CDR2 SMNVEV (reference sequence). V was cut by 5 bases and J by 2 bases, with 18 bases left in between. The CDR3 region has the DNA TGTGCCAGCAGTCCCCCCTGGAGGTCCCGAAACTATGGCTACACCTTC. Translation gives CASSPPWRSRNYGYTF.

The genes are TRBV29-1 and TRBJ2-2, with D perhaps assigned TRBD1 or TRBD2 (5 bases each). Germline loops: CDR1 SQVTM, CDR2 ANQGSEA. Trimming cost V 2 bases and J 10 bases, with 14 bases left between them. This CDR3 has 13 amino acids. The CDR3 bases are TGCAGCGTTGAACTCAGGGCTGGGACGGAGCTGTTTTTT. It is translated as CSVELRAGTELFF.

This chain joins TRBV4-2 and TRBJ2-5; D may be TRBD1 (6 bases). Per the germline V gene, CDR1 is LGHNA and CDR2 is YNFKEQ. The CDR3 runs to 16 residues. V was cut by 2 bases and J by 4 bases, with 17 bases left in between. The CDR3 DNA reads as TGTGCCAGCAGCCAACTGGGTATCAGGGGCCGAGAGACCCAGTACTTC. It translates to CASSQLGIRGRETQYF.

A few counts support this clone. The chain uses TRBV5-4 and TRBJ2-7; D ambiguous. Between the trimmed V and J ends, which lost 1 base and 0 bases, there was a span of 17 bases. The CDR3 runs 17 residues. CDR1 is SGHNT and CDR2 is YYREEE in the germline V gene (reference sequence). The CDR3 loop is CASSLKAGTVGSYEQYF. The CDR3 region has the DNA TGTGCCAGCAGCTTGAAGGCAGGCACAGTCGGCTCCTACGAGCAGTACTTC.

This clone has just a few counts. The V gene is TRBV6-6, the J gene TRBJ2-1, with no clear D. The CDR3 extends over 12 amino acids. The germline gives CDR1 MNHNY, CDR2 SVGAGI (reference sequence). The germline V and J ends were trimmed by 5 bases and 4 bases, with 6 bases remaining between them. The CDR3 DNA reads as TGTGCCAGCAGTCCCAAATACAATGAGCAGTTCTTC. It is translated as CASSPKYNEQFF.

Comments on this clone: An end of the junction does not agree with germline; a read error may underlie this. V and J are TRBV7-3 and TRBJ1-2; the D gene is possibly TRBD1 (5 bases). The CDR3 runs 14 residues. Germline-derived CDR1 and CDR2 are SGHTA and FQGTGA. The CDR3 DNA sequence: TGTGCCAGCAGATCGACATGGGGGGACCCGTCGTGGAACTTC. As protein: CASRSTWGDPSWNF.

The CDR3 DNA reads TGTGCCAGCAGCTTACTCGATAGCAATCAGCCCCAGCATTTT. It translates to CASSLLDSNQPQHF. The chain combines TRBV7-9 with TRBJ1-5; D gene ambiguous. The ends were cut back, 2 bases at V and 0 bases at J, with 5 bases in the middle. CDR1 SEHNR and CDR2 FQNEAQ come from the germline V gene (reference sequence). The length of the CDR3 is 14 residues.

This chain joins TRBV7-2 and TRBJ1-5; 8 bases align to TRBD1. The CDR3 has 15 amino acids. J was trimmed by 5 bases and V by 6 bases; bases with no gene match: 9. Germline CDR1 and CDR2: SGHTA and FQGNSA. CDR3 amino acids: CASRQDREGHQPQHF. For the CDR3, the DNA is TGTGCCAGCAGACAGGACAGGGAGGGCCATCAGCCCCAGCATTTT.

This clone was found a few times. The genes are TRBV5-1 and TRBJ2-3; TRBD2 matches at 9 bases. With V trimmed by 0 bases and J by 3 bases, 5 bases remained unmatched. The CDR3 extends over 16 amino acids. The germline V gene has CDR1 SGHRS and CDR2 YFSETQ. This CDR3 is CASSLDLSGGTDTQYF. The CDR3 DNA sequence: TGCGCCAGCAGCTTGGATCTAAGCGGGGGGACAGATACGCAGTATTTT. The full variable domain, rest sourced from reference TRBV5-1 and TRBJ2-3, is KAGVTQTPRYLIKTRGQQVTLSCSPISGHRSVSWYQQTPGQGLQFLFEYFSETQRNKGNFPGRFSGRQFSNSRSEMNVSTLELGDSALYLCASSLDLSGGTDTQYFGPGTRLTVL.

This clone has a handful of counts. V and J are TRBV5-1 and TRBJ2-3, with no clear D. V was trimmed by 2 bases and J by 0 bases, leaving 7 bases between them. Germline V CDR1 and CDR2: SGHRS, YFSETQ. The CDR3 length is 14 residues. The CDR3 loop is CASSLLQSTDTQYF. CDR3 nucleotide sequence: TGCGCCAGCAGCTTACTACAGAGCACAGATACGCAGTATTTT.

This clone was picked up a small number of times. V and J are TRBV4-3 and TRBJ1-6; D uncertain. The CDR3 consists of 16 residues. V lost 0 bases, J lost 9 bases, and 15 bases lay in between. The germline V gene has CDR1 LGHNA and CDR2 YSLEER. The CDR3: CASSQELQTGGSPLHF. CDR3 bases: TGCGCCAGCAGCCAAGAGCTGCAAACCGGTGGTTCACCCCTCCACTTT.

The chain links TRBV14 to TRBJ2-3; TRBD2 aligns across 8 bases. The CDR3 has 17 residues. The V and J ends lost 1 base and 7 bases, in that order; junction bases with no gene match: 13. CDR1 is SGHDN and CDR2 is FVKESK in the germline V gene. CDR3 residues: CASSQAISAGALYTQYF. For the CDR3, the DNA is TGTGCCAGCAGCCAAGCAATTTCAGCGGGGGCTTTGTATACGCAGTATTTT.

This clone was detected a few times. The chain links TRBV14 to TRBJ2-3, with D unclear. CDR1 and CDR2 from the germline V gene are SGHDN and FVKESK. Trimming shortened V by 4 bases and J by 7 bases, and 12 bases separated the two germline ends. The CDR3 is made up of 13 amino acids. For the CDR3, the DNA is TGTGCCAGCAGCCCCCCCTCCAGCAATACGCAGTATTTT. It specifies CASSPPSSNTQYF.

This clone was counted between two and nine times. The rearrangement uses TRBV9 and TRBJ2-7, with TRBD1 identical over 8 bases. The CDR3 covers 14 residues. The germline V gene encodes CDR1 SGDLS and CDR2 YYNGEE. V lost 2 bases, J lost 3 bases, and 4 bases stayed unmatched. The CDR3 spells CASSVRTGNYEQYF. The CDR3 nucleotides are TGTGCCAGCAGCGTCCGGACAGGGAACTACGAGCAGTACTTC.

This clone was observed a handful of times. The gene calls are TRBV29-1 and TRBJ1-2; a possible D gene is TRBD1 (5 bases). The V gene's germline CDR1 is SQVTM and CDR2 ANQGSEA. With 4 bases removed from V and 0 bases from J, the gap between germline ends came to 15 bases. CDR3 length equals 15 residues. CDR3 sequence (DNA): TGCAGCGTTGGACCCCGGTGGGGGTCTAACTATGGCTACACCTTC. It yields the protein CSVGPRWGSNYGYTF.

This clone was seen a few times. This chain joins TRBV15 and TRBJ2-5; no reliable D call. This CDR3 comprises 13 residues. From germline, CDR1 is LNHNV and CDR2 YYDKDF (reference sequence). V was trimmed by 2 bases and J by 5 bases, leaving 9 bases between them. In DNA, the CDR3 is TGTGCCACCAGCAGACCGGGCGGTGAGACCCAGTACTTC. It translates to CATSRPGGETQYF.

A note on this clone: Other DNA sequences in this specimen translate into the identical CDR3. The V call is TRBV7-9, the J call TRBJ1-4; D gene unclear. This CDR3 comprises 14 residues. V was clipped by 0 bases and J by 1 base, with 3 bases between them. Looked up from germline, CDR1 is SEHNR and CDR2 is FQNEAQ (reference sequence). This CDR3 is CASSLAGTNEKLFF. CDR3 in DNA: TGTGCCAGCAGCTTAGCTGGAACTAATGAAAAACTGTTTTTT.

This sequence joins TRBV4-3 and TRBJ2-7; a weak D match, TRBD1 (6 bases). Trimming cost V 0 bases and J 2 bases, with 11 bases left between them. The CDR3 consists of 15 residues. Germline V gene lookup returns CDR1 LGHNA and CDR2 YSLEER. This chain's CDR3 is CASSQEQGFTYEQYF. The CDR3 DNA sequence: TGCGCCAGCAGCCAAGAGCAGGGGTTCACCTACGAGCAGTACTTC.

In this sample, this clone turned up a few times. The chain combines TRBV29-1 with TRBJ2-2, with 7 bases identical to TRBD2. V shed 5 bases and J 6 bases; nucleotides not matched to a gene: 3. The CDR3 loop spans 12 amino acids. From germline, CDR1 is SQVTM and CDR2 ANQGSEA. CDR3 protein: CSVLLAPGELFF. The DNA of the CDR3 is TGCAGCGTTCTACTAGCGCCCGGGGAGCTGTTTTTT.

DNA of the CDR3: TGTGCCAGCAGTCCCAATGACAGGCCCCAGTACTTC. It codes for CASSPNDRPQYF. The chain has TRBV7-9 and TRBJ2-7; D may be TRBD1 (6 bases). Germline V gene data show CDR1 as SEHNR and CDR2 as FQNEAQ (reference sequence). V lost 6 bases, J lost 10 bases, and 16 bases lay in between. This CDR3 comprises 12 residues.

There are a few counts of this clone. J is TRBJ1-6 and V is TRBV7-2; 9 bases line up with TRBD1. Trimming cost V 5 bases and J 9 bases; bases outside gene matches: 8. CDR3 length: 15 amino acids. Germline V gene lookup returns CDR1 SGHTA and CDR2 FQGNSA. CDR3 loop: CASSPGQGSSSPLHF. The CDR3 nucleotides read TGTGCCAGCAGCCCCGGACAGGGGAGCTCTTCACCCCTCCACTTT.